The 5 T cell receptor beta chains below come from one sample, sequenced in a study of cytomegalovirus exposure and HLA in healthy donors (dated by TCRdb to 2016 to 2017). Libraries came from the immunoSEQ multiplex PCR assay. For the multiplex PCR, a mixture combining 60 forward primers for TCR Vbeta segments and 13 reverse primers for TCR Jbeta segments was used. What TCRdb holds here is the immuneACCESS table cut down to in-frame rearrangements. Part of the clones is not present; checked against another copy, under half of the missing clones reflect an unresolved V gene, and the others are unexplained. In this sample the table shows approximately 91,000 clones, 55% to 65% of which occur a single time. Clones ranked in the top ten supply 2.3% of the sample. Input material: PBMCs. The origin of the receptors is a human donor in good health.

This rearrangement joins TRBV15 to TRBJ2-7, with 8 bases lining up with TRBD1. Per germline, CDR1 LNHNV and CDR2 YYDKDF (reference sequence). With V trimmed by 0 bases and J by 9 bases, 13 bases remained unmatched. The CDR3 sequence is 16 residues long. CDR3 sequence reads: CATSRDRSGGSRVQYF. Here the CDR3 DNA reads TGTGCCACCAGCAGAGATAGATCAGGGGGCTCTAGGGTGCAGTACTTC.

This clone showed up just a few times. This sequence joins TRBV6-5 and TRBJ2-3, with TRBD2 as a possible D gene (6 bases). The CDR3 consists of 16 residues. Trimming removed 2 bases from V and 6 bases from J, with 18 bases in between. From germline, CDR1 is MNHEY and CDR2 SVGAGI. The CDR3 sequence is CASSYMAGPRGDTQYF. CDR3 nucleotides: TGTGCCAGCAGTTACATGGCGGGGCCCCGCGGGGATACGCAGTATTTT.

The chain couples TRBV19 to TRBJ2-2; 8 bases line up with TRBD2. The CDR3 consists of 15 residues. Germline values: CDR1 LNHDA, CDR2 SQIVND (reference sequence). V lost 1 base to trimming and J lost 7 bases; unmatched junction nucleotides: 5. The CDR3 DNA reads TGTGCCAGTAGTATAGCGGGGGGGCTTGGCGGGGAGCTGTTTTTT. Translated: CASSIAGGLGGELFF. Supplemented by reference TRBV19 and TRBJ2-2, the full variable domain reads DGGITQSPKYLFRKEGQNVTLSCEQNLNHDAMYWYRQDPGQGLRLIYYSQIVNDFQKGDIAEGYSVSREKKESFPLTVTSAQKNPTAFYLCASSIAGGLGGELFFGEGSRLTVL.

The J gene is TRBJ1-4, the V gene TRBV30; 8 positions agree with TRBD1. CDR3 size: 15 residues. Trimming took 1 base from V and 4 from J; bases not matched to a gene: 5. Germline CDR1 is GTSNPN and CDR2 is SVGIG (reference sequence). CDR3 sequence reads: CAWSDRTGFNEKLFF. CDR3 coding DNA: TGTGCCTGGAGTGACCGGACAGGGTTTAATGAAAAACTGTTTTTT.

This clone has just one count. V gene TRBV2 combines with J gene TRBJ2-5; TRBD1 matches 11 bases. The DNA end is a closer match to TRBJ2-7, so the J assignment may be wrong. Germline-derived CDR1 and CDR2 are SNHLY and FYNNEI. This CDR3 is built from 15 residues. The chain's CDR3 is CASSVSGTGGYEQYF. CDR3 DNA sequence: TGTGCCAGCAGTGTTTCCGGGACAGGGGGCTACGAGCAGTACTTC.